The 9 T cell receptor beta chains given below trace back to one sample, sequenced in a study of T cells in Graves' hyperthyroidism and ophthalmopathy. There were TCR beta CDR3 regions amplified from RNA transcripts. Primed by the HTBI set, a first-round RT-PCR was run on the TCR CDR3. One entry per CDR3 protein results from TCRdb running MiXCR on the multiplex PCR reads. This sample carries some 600,000 distinct CDR3 sequences, around 14% of them seen once, and the ten largest clones take 5.8%. Material: blood. The receptors shown here come from a woman aged 30 to 39 with Graves' hyperthyroidism that later progressed to Graves' ophthalmopathy.

This clonotype was picked up a small number of times. This chain uses TRBV6-9 with TRBJ1-5, with D maybe TRBD1 (6 bases). This CDR3 comprises 15 residues. V was cut by 2 bases and J by 0 bases, with 8 bases left in between. The germline gives CDR1 MNHGY, CDR2 SVAAGI. CDR3 DNA sequence: TGTGCCAGCAGTTATGAGGGGGGTAGCAATCAGCCCCAGCATTTT. Protein sequence: CASSYEGGSNQPQHF.

This clonotype was counted many times. V and J are TRBV7-2 and TRBJ2-2; D gene ambiguous. This CDR3 spans 16 amino acids. Per germline, CDR1 SGHTA and CDR2 FQGNSA. V was pared by 1 base and J by 0 bases, with 9 bases between. As DNA, the CDR3 is TGTGCCAGCAGCTTAGTGGGCCTAACGAACACCGGGGAGCTGTTTTTT. Encoded protein: CASSLVGLTNTGELFF.

This clonotype has a count of ten or more. CDR3 residues: CASSVVGQGVGELFF. CDR3 coding DNA: TGTGCCAGCAGCGTAGTGGGACAGGGTGTCGGGGAGCTGTTTTTT. This chain connects TRBV9 to TRBJ2-2; 9 bases align to TRBD1. Germline lookup yields CDR1 SGDLS and CDR2 YYNGEE. The CDR3 is 15 amino acids. J lost 7 bases, V lost 0 bases, and 4 bases had no gene match.

The sample holds many counts of this clonotype. The chain links TRBV19 to TRBJ2-3, with 8 positions matching TRBD2. Germline V lookup: CDR1 LNHDA, CDR2 SQIVND (reference sequence). This CDR3 comprises 16 residues. J was trimmed by 2 bases and V by 7 bases; bases with no gene match: 11. CDR3 sequence reads: CASNIAGTAHTDTQYF. CDR3 in DNA: TGTGCCAGTAACATAGCGGGAACCGCACACACAGATACGCAGTATTTT.

The rearrangement uses TRBV30 and TRBJ2-1, with D tentatively TRBD2 (5 bases). The CDR3 length is 15 residues. CDR1 and CDR2 from the germline V gene are GTSNPN and SVGIG (reference sequence). V was shortened by 0 bases and J by 6 bases, with 15 bases between the two germline ends. The CDR3 region is CAWSVGTSELNEQFF. The CDR3 region has the DNA TGTGCCTGGAGTGTAGGAACTAGTGAACTCAATGAGCAGTTCTTC.

The sample holds many counts of this clonotype. The CDR3 reads CASSLLQGLAEETQYF. CDR3 DNA: TGTGCCAGCAGCCTCCTCCAAGGACTAGCTGAAGAGACCCAGTACTTC. The chain carries TRBV12-3 or TRBV12-4 and TRBJ2-5; TRBD2 matches at 8 bases. After removal of 6 bases from V and 3 bases from J, the junction contained 12 bases not matched to a gene. CDR3 length: 16 residues.

As regards this clonotype: A much bigger clone sits one base away, suggesting this may be a read error. The CDR3 does not close with the conserved phenylalanine or tryptophan, likely indicating a read error. The chain combines TRBV24-1 with TRBJ2-5; TRBD2 matches at 9 bases. Germline trimming cut 5 bases from V and 4 bases from J; bases unmatched to any gene: 10. CDR1 is KGHDR and CDR2 is SFDVKD in the germline V gene. The CDR3 length is 16 residues. The CDR3 spells CATSARREGPRETQYS. The CDR3 nucleotides read TGTGCCACCAGTGCAAGGCGGGAGGGCCCGCGAGAGACCCAGTACTCC.

This clonotype has ten or more counts. The chain joins TRBV3-1 to TRBJ1-6; TRBD1 matches 7 bases. CDR1 and CDR2 from the germline V gene are LGHDT and YNNKEL (reference sequence). The CDR3 totals 16 residues. With V trimmed by 5 bases and J by 7 bases, 11 bases remained unmatched. The CDR3 spells CASSELTGSGNSPLHF. CDR3 bases: TGTGCCAGCAGCGAACTGACAGGGTCAGGCAATTCACCCCTCCACTTT.

On this clonotype itself: A much larger clonotype is one base distant, so this may be a read error. The chain is built from TRBV7-9 and TRBJ1-4, with D possibly being TRBD1 (5 bases). Trimming stripped 6 bases from V and 3 bases from J, with 11 bases between. CDR3 length: 14 amino acids. The germline CDR1 and CDR2 sequences are SEHNR and FQNEAQ (reference sequence). Here the CDR3 reads CASRLGLPNEKLFF. The DNA for the CDR3 is TGTGCCAGCAGGCTGGGACTGCCTAATGAAAAACTGTTTTTT. The full variable domain, rest sourced from reference TRBV7-9 and TRBJ1-4, is DTGVSQNPRHKITKRGQNVTFRCDPISEHNRLYWYRQTLGQGPEFLTYFQNEAQLEKSRLLSDRFSAERPKGSFSTLEIQRTEQGDSAMYLCASRLGLPNEKLFFGSGTQLSVL.